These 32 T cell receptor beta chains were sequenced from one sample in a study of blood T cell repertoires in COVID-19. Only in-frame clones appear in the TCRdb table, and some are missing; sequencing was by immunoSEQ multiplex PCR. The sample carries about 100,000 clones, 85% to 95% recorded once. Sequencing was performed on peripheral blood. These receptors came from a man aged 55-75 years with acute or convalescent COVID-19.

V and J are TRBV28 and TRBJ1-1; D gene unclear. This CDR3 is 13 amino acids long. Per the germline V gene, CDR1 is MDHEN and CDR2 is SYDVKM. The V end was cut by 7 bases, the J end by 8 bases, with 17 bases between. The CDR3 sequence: CASTPSNPLEAFF. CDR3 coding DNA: TGTGCCAGCACCCCCTCCAACCCCCTAGAAGCTTTCTTT.

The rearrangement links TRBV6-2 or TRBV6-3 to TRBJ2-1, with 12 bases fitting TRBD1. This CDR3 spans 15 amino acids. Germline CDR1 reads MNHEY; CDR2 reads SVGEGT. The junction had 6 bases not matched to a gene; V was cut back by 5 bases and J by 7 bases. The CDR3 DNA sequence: TGTGCCAGCAGTCCCCAGGGACAGGGGGCTAATGAGCAGTTCTTC. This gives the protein CASSPQGQGANEQFF.

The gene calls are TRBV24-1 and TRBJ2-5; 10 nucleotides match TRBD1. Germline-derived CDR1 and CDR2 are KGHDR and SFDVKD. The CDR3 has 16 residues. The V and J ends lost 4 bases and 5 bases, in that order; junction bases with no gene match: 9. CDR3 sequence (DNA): TGTGCCACCAGTGACCGACAGGGGGCTTCCCACGAGACCCAGTACTTC. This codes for CATSDRQGASHETQYF.

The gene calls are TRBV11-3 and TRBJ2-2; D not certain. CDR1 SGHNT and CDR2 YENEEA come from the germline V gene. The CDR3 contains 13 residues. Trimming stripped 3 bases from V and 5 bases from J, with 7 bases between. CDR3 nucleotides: TGTGCCAGCAGCTTGAGGATAACCGGGGAGCTGTTTTTT. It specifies CASSLRITGELFF.

CDR3 in amino acids: CASSPGTGGYTF. The CDR3 nucleotides are TGTGCCAGCAGTCCCGGGACTGGGGGCTACACCTTC. The chain carries TRBV6-5 and TRBJ1-2; D possibly corresponds to TRBD1 (5 bases). Between the trimmed V and J ends, which lost 5 bases and 8 bases, there was a span of 12 bases. The CDR3 covers 12 residues. Germline assignment: CDR1 MNHEY and CDR2 SVGAGI.

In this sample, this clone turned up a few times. CDR3 loop: CASSYLQVAGTQYF. For the CDR3, the DNA is TGTGCCAGCAGTTATCTACAGGTTGCCGGGACCCAGTACTTC. This chain connects TRBV6-2 or TRBV6-3 to TRBJ2-5, with D perhaps TRBD1 (5 bases). This CDR3 contains 14 residues. The V end was cut by 3 bases, the J end by 7 bases, with 15 bases between. The V gene's germline CDR1 is MNHEY and CDR2 SVGEGT.

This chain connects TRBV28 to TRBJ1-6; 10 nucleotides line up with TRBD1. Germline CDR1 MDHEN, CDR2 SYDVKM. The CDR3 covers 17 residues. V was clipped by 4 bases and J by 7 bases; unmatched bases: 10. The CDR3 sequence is CASSSPTGGRGNSPLHF. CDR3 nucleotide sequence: TGTGCCAGCAGTTCCCCGACAGGGGGCCGGGGGAATTCACCCCTCCACTTT.

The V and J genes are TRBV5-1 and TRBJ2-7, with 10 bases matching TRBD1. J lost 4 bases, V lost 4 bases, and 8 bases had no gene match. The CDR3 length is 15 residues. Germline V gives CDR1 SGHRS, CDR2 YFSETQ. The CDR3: CASSRMTGGSYEQYF. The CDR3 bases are TGCGCCAGCAGCCGAATGACAGGGGGCAGTTACGAGCAGTACTTC.

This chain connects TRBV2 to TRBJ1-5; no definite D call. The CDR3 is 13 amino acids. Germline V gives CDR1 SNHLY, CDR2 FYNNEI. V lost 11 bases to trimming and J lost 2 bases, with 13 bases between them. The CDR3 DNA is TGTGCCGTGGCCGGGGAACGCAATCAGCCCCAGCATTTT. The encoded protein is CAVAGERNQPQHF.

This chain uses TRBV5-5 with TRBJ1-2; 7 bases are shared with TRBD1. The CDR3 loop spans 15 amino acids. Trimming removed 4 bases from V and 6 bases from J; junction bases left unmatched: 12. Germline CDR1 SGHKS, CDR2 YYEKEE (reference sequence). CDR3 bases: TGTGCCAGCAGCCCTACCTTGACAGGGCTCGATGGCTACACCTTC. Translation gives CASSPTLTGLDGYTF.

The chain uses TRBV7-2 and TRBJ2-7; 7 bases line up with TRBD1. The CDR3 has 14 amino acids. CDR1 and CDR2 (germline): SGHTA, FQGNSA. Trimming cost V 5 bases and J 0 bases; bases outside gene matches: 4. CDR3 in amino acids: CASSPDRDSYEQYF. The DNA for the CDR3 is TGTGCCAGCAGCCCTGACAGGGACTCCTACGAGCAGTACTTC. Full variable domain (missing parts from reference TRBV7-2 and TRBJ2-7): GAGVSQSPSNKVTEKGKDVELRCDPISGHTALYWYRQSLGQGLEFLIYFQGNSAPDKSGLPSDRFSAERTGGSVSTLTIQRTQQEDSAVYLCASSPDRDSYEQYFGPGTRLTVT.

The CDR3 nucleotides read TGTGCCAGCACCCACGACCGGGGGTATGGCTACACCTTC. Its protein is CASTHDRGYGYTF. The chain is built from TRBV27 and TRBJ1-2, with D tentatively TRBD1 (5 bases). CDR1 and CDR2 (germline): MNHEY, SMNVEV (reference sequence). The CDR3 sequence is 13 residues long. V lost 7 bases and J lost 5, with 14 bases in between.

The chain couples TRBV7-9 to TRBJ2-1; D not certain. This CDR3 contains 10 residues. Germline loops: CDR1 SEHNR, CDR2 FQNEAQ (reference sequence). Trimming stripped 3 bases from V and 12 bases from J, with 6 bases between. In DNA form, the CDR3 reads TGTGCCAGCAGCTTTTCTCCGCAGTTCTTC. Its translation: CASSFSPQFF.

The CDR3, as DNA: TGTGCCAGTAGGGAGACAGGCGATGAAAAACTGTTTTTT. Its protein is CASRETGDEKLFF. The chain combines TRBV19 with TRBJ1-4, with D perhaps matching TRBD1 (6 bases). CDR3 size: 13 residues. Between the trimmed V and J ends, which lost 6 bases and 6 bases, there was a span of 11 bases. The germline V gene has CDR1 LNHDA and CDR2 SQIVND (reference sequence).

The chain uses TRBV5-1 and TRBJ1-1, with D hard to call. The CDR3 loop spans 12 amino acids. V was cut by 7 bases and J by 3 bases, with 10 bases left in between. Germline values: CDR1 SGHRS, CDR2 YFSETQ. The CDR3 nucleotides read TGCGCCAGCGCGGTATCGGACACTGAAGCTTTCTTT. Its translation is CASAVSDTEAFF. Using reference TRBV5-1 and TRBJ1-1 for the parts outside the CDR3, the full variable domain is KAGVTQTPRYLIKTRGQQVTLSCSPISGHRSVSWYQQTPGQGLQFLFEYFSETQRNKGNFPGRFSGRQFSNSRSEMNVSTLELGDSALYLCASAVSDTEAFFGQGTRLTVV.

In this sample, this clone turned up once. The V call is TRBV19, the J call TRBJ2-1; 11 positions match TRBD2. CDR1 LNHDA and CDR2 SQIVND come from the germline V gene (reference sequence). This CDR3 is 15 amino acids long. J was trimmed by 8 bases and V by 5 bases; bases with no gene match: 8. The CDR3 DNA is TGTGCCAGTAGTCCCCGACTAGCGGGAAGGGATGAGCAGTTCTTC. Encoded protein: CASSPRLAGRDEQFF.

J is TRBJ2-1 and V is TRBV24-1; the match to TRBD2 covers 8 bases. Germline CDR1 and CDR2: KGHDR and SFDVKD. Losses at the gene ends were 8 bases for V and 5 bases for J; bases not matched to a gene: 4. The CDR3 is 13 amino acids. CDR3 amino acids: CATTSGLDNEQFF. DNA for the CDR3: TGTGCCACCACCTCGGGACTAGACAATGAGCAGTTCTTC.

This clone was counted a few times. Here the CDR3 DNA reads TGTGCCAGCAGCCAAACAGTTTTCTCTGGAAACACCATATATTTT. This translates into CASSQTVFSGNTIYF. The rearrangement links TRBV3-1 (or the pseudogene TRBV3-2) to TRBJ1-3; D remains unclear. The CDR3 is 15 amino acids. Trimming left V 2 bases short and J 0 bases short, with 8 bases between. CDR1 is LGHDT and CDR2 is YNNKEL in the germline V gene (reference sequence).

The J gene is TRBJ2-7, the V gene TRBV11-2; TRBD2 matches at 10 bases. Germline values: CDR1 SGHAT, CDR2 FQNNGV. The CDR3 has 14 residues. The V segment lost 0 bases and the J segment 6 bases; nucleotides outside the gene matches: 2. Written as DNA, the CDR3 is TGTGCCAGCAGCTTAGAACTAGCGGGACGCGAGCAGTACTTC. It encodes CASSLELAGREQYF.

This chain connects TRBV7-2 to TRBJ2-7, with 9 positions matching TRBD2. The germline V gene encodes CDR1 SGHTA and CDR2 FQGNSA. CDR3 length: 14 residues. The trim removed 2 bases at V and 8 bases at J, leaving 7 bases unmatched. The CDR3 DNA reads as TGTGCCAGCAGCTTATCTCCTAGCGGGGATAAGCAGTACTTC. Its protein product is CASSLSPSGDKQYF.

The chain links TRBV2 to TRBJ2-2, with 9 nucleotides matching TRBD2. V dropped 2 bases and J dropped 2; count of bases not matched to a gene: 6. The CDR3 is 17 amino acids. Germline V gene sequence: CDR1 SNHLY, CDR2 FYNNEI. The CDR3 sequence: CASSEWIAGANTGELFF. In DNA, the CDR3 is TGTGCCAGCAGTGAATGGATAGCGGGAGCTAACACCGGGGAGCTGTTTTTT.

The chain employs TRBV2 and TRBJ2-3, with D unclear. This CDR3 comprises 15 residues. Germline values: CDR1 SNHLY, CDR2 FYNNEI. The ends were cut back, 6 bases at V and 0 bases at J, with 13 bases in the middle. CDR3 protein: CASRRQSQSTDTQYF. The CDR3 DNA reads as TGTGCCAGCAGGCGACAAAGCCAGAGCACAGATACGCAGTATTTT.

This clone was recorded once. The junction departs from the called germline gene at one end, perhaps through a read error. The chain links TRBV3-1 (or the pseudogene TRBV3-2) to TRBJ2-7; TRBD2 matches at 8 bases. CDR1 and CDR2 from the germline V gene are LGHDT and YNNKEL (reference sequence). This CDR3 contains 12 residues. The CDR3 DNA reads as TGTGCCAGCAGCCCATCTCCGGGACTAGTCTTGTTC. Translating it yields CASSPSPGLVLF.

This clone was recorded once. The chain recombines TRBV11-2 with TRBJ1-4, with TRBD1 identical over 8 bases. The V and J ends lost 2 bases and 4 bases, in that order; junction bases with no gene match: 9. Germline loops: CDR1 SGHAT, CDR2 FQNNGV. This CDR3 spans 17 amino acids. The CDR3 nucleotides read TGTGCCAGCAGCTTACTTCGAGGACAGGGCTTTAATGAAAAACTGTTTTTT. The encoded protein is CASSLLRGQGFNEKLFF.

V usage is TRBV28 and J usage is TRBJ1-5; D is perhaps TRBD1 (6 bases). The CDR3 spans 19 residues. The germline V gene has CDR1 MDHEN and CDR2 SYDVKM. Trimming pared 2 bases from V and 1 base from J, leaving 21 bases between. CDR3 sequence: CASSLVGTRGARSNQPQHF. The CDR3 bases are TGTGCCAGCAGTTTAGTTGGGACCCGGGGGGCAAGAAGCAATCAGCCCCAGCATTTT.

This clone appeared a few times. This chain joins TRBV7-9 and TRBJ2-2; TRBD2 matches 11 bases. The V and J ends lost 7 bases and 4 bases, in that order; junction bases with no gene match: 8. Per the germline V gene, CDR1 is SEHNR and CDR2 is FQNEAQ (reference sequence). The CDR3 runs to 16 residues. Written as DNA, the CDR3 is TGTGCCAGCACCGTAGCGGGAGGGGTTTCCACCGGGGAGCTGTTTTTT. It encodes CASTVAGGVSTGELFF.

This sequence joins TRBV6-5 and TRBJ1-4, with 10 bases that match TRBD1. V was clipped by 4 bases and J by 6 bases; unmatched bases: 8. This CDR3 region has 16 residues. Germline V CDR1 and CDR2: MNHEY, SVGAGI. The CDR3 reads CASSLSAGTGDEKLFF. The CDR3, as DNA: TGTGCCAGCAGTTTATCGGCCGGGACAGGGGATGAAAAACTGTTTTTT.

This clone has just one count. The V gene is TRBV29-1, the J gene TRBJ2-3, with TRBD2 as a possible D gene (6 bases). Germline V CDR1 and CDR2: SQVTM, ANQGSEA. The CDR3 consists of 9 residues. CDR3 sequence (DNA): TGCCCCTCGAGGGCGGGAATGTATTTT. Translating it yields CPSRAGMYF.

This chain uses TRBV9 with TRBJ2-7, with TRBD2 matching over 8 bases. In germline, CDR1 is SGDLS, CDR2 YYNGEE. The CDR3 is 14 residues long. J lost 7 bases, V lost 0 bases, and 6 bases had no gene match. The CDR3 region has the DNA TGTGCCAGCAGCGTAGGGGCGGGAGGCAGTGAGCAGTACTTC. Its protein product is CASSVGAGGSEQYF.

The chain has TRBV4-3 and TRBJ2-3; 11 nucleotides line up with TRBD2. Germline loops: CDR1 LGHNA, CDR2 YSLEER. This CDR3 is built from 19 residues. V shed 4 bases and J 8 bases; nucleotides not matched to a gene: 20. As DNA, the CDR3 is TGCGCCAGCAGCCGGATGAACGCCGGGACTAGCGGAACCGGGGCTACGCAGTATTTT. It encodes CASSRMNAGTSGTGATQYF.

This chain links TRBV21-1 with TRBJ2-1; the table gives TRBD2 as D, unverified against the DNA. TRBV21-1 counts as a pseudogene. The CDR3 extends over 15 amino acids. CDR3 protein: CASSKCSGRANEQFF. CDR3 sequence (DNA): TGTGCCAGCAGCAAATGTAGCGGGAGGGCCAATGAGCAGTTCTTC.

CDR3 sequence: CASSRWTGNNEQFF. The CDR3 DNA follows: TGTGCCAGCAGCAGATGGACTGGAAACAATGAGCAGTTCTTC. The rearrangement links TRBV7-2 to TRBJ2-1; D might be TRBD2 (5 bases). The V gene's germline CDR1 is SGHTA and CDR2 FQGNSA. The CDR3 has 14 residues. V lost 5 bases, J lost 5 bases, and 13 bases lay in between.